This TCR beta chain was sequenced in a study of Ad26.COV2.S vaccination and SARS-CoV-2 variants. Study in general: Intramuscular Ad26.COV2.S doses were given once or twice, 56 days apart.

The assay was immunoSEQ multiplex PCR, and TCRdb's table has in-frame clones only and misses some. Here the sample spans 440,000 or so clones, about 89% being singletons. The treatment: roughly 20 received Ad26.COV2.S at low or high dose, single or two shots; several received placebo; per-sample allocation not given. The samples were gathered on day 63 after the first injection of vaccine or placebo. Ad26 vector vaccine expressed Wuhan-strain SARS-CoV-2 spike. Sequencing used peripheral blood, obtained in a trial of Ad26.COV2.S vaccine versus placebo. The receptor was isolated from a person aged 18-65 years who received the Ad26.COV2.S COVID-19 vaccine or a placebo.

Here the CDR3 reads CASSLSKGRAEAFF. CDR3 DNA sequence: TGTGCCAGCAGTTTGTCTAAAGGGCGCGCTGAAGCTTTCTTT. The chain has TRBV27 and TRBJ1-1; D uncertain. The CDR3 runs 14 residues. Germline V gene data show CDR1 as MNHEY and CDR2 as SMNVEV (reference sequence). Between the trimmed V and J ends, which lost 3 bases and 6 bases, there was a span of 14 bases.